The TCR beta chain described here comes from a study of blood T cell repertoires in COVID-19. The wider study: Samples taken during acute and convalescent COVID-19 were collected in the United States, Italy and Spain. From T cells, B-cell-depleted T cells, or PBMCs came the material, which was cDNA or gDNA.

Germline V lookup: CDR1 KGHSH, CDR2 LQKENI. This CDR3 spans 13 amino acids. V shed 6 bases, J shed 5 bases, and the junction held 5 bases outside the gene matches. As originally analysed: Nucleated cell counts were estimated from reference gene primer amplification. Only in-frame clones appear in the TCRdb table, and some are missing; sequencing was by immunoSEQ multiplex PCR. The DNA gave D and trimming, while V, J and clone size come from that table. The repertoire consists of approximately 280,000 clones, with approximately 85% occurring once and the leading ten covering 4.5% to 5.5%. This TCR was sampled from a man between 50 and 59 years old with active or convalescent COVID-19. The chain combines TRBV18 with TRBJ1-1; 8 bases are a match to TRBD1. The source material was peripheral blood. The CDR3 loop reads CASSPTGETEAFF. The CDR3 DNA follows: TGTGCCAGCTCTCCGACAGGGGAAACTGAAGCTTTCTTT.